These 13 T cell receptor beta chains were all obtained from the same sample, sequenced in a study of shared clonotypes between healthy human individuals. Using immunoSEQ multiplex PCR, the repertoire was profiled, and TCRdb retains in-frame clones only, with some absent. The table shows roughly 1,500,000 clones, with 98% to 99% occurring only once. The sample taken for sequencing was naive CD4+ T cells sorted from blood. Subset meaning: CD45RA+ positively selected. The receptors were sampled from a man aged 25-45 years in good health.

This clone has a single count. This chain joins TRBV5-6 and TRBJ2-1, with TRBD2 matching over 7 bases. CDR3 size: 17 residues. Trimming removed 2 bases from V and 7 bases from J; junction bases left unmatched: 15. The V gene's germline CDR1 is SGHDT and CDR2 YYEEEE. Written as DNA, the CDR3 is TGTGCCAGCAGCTTTAGACCCGGACTAGTAGTTTTTAATGAGCAGTTCTTC. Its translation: CASSFRPGLVVFNEQFF.

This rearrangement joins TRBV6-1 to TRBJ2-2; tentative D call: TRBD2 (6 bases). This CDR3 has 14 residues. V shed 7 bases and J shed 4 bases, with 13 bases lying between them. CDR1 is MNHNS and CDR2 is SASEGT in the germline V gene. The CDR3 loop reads CASTATGGTGELFF. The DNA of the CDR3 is TGTGCCAGCACGGCGACCGGGGGCACCGGGGAGCTGTTTTTT.

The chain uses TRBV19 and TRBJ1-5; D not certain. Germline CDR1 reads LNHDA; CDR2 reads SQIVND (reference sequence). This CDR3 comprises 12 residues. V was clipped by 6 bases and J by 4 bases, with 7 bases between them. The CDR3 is CASSPKNQPQHF. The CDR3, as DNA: TGTGCCAGTAGCCCAAAAAATCAGCCCCAGCATTTT.

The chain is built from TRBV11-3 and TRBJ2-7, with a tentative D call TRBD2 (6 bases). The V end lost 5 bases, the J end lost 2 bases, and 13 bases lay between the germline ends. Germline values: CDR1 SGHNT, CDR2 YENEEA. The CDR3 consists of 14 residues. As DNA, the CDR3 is TGTGCCAGCAGCCGCGGCGGGATTCCCTACGAGCAGTACTTC. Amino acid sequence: CASSRGGIPYEQYF. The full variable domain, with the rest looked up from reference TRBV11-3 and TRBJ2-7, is EAGVVQSPRYKIIEKKQPVAFWCNPISGHNTLYWYLQNLGQGPELLIRYENEEAVDDSQLPKDRFSAERLKGVDSTLKIQPAELGDSAVYLCASSRGGIPYEQYFGPGTRLTVT.

The CDR3 is CASSLAGAGEYPDTQYF. The CDR3 coding sequence is TGTGCCAGCAGCTTAGCCGGGGCGGGAGAGTACCCAGATACGCAGTATTTT. The J gene is TRBJ2-3, the V gene TRBV7-9, with 7 bases matching TRBD2. The CDR3 has 17 amino acids. Germline assignment: CDR1 SEHNR and CDR2 FQNEAQ (reference sequence). V was pared by 0 bases and J by 4 bases, with 10 bases of the junction left unmatched.

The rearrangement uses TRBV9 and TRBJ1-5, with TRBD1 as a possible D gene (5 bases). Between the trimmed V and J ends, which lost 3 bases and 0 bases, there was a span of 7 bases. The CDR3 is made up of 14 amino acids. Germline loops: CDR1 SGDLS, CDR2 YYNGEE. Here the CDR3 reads CASSGGNSNQPQHF. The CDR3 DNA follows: TGTGCCAGCAGCGGGGGCAATAGCAATCAGCCCCAGCATTTT.

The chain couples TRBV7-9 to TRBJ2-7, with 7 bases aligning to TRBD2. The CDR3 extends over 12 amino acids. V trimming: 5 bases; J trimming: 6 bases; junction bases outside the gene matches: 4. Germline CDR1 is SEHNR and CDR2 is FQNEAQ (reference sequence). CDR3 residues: CASSKSGIEQYF. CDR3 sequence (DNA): TGTGCCAGCAGCAAGAGCGGGATCGAGCAGTACTTC.

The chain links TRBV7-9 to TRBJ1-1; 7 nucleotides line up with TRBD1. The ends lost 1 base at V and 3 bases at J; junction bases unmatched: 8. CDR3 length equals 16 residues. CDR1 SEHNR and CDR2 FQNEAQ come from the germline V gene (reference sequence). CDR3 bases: TGTGCCAGCAGCTTAGGGAAAAGGAGGGGGCACACTGAAGCTTTCTTT. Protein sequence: CASSLGKRRGHTEAFF.

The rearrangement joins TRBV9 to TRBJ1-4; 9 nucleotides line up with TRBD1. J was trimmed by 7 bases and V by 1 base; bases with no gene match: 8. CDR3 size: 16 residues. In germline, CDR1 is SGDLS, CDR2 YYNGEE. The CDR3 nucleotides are TGTGCCAGCAGCGTAACACCGACAGGGGGAGGTGAAAAACTGTTTTTT. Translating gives CASSVTPTGGGEKLFF.

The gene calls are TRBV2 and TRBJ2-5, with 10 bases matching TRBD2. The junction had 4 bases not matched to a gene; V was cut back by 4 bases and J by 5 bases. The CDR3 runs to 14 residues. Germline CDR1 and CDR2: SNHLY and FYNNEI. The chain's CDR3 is CASSGLAGEETQYF. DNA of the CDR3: TGTGCCAGCAGTGGGCTAGCGGGAGAGGAGACCCAGTACTTC. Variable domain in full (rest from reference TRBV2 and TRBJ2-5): EPEVTQTPSHQVTQMGQEVILRCVPISNHLYFYWYRQILGQKVEFLVSFYNNEISEKSEIFDDQFSVERPDGSNFTLKIRSTKLEDSAMYFCASSGLAGEETQYFGPGTRLLVL.

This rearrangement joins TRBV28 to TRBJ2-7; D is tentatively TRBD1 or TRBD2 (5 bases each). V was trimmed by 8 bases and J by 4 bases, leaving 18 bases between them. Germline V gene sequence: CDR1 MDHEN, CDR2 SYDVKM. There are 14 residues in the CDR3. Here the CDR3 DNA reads TGTGCCAGCTGCGAGGGGAACCTTCGGTACGAGCAGTACTTC. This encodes CASCEGNLRYEQYF.

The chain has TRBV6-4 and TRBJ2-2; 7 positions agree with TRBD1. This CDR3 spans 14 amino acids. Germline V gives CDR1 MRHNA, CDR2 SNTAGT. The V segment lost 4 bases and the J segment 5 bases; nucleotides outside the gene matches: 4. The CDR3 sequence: CASSVDRATGELFF. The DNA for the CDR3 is TGTGCCAGCAGTGTCGACAGGGCGACCGGGGAGCTGTTTTTT.

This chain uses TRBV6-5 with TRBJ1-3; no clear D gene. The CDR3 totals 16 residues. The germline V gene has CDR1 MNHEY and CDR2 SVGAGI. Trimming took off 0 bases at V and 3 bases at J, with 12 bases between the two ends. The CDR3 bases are TGTGCCAGCAGTTACTCAGAAGTAAAGGATGGAAACACCATATATTTT. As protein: CASSYSEVKDGNTIYF.